This record concerns one TCR beta chain sequence. In the authors' methods: It was from reference gene primer amplification that nucleated cell counts were estimated. Sequenced by immunoSEQ multiplex PCR; TCRdb stores in-frame clones only, minus some. Clonal size and the V and J genes are those of that table, whereas D and trimming came from the DNA. Here the sample spans some 110,000 clones, about 80% being singletons. This specimen comes from a study of blood T cell repertoires in COVID-19. Study context: From the United States, Italy and Spain came samples of acute and convalescent COVID-19.

The CDR3 covers 12 residues. J lost 1 base, V lost 6 bases, and 0 bases had no gene match. Germline V lookup: CDR1 MNHEY, CDR2 SMNVEV (reference sequence). Sequenced input: peripheral blood. This TCR derives from a man aged 70-80 years with acute or convalescent COVID-19. The chain carries TRBV27 and TRBJ2-7; 7 bases line up with TRBD1. CDR3 in DNA: TGTGCCAGCAGGGGACAGTCCTACGAGCAGTACTTC. Amino acids: CASRGQSYEQYF.